One TCR beta chain is described in this entry. This sample's time point: blood at routine non-recurrence follow-up after resection. Whole RNA, isolated from tumor, nontumor lung or frozen PBMC, was sequenced without prior sorting. The germline V gene encodes CDR1 MDHEN and CDR2 SYDVKM. Between the trimmed V and J ends, which lost 3 bases and 7 bases, there was a span of 12 bases. This CDR3 region has 13 residues. TCRdb used MiXCR to reprocess the 5' RACE reads, holding one entry per CDR3 protein. The sample contains around 110,000 distinct CDR3 sequences, 12% of which appear only once. These data belong to a study of spatial heterogeneity in lung cancer. Looking at the study overall: The cohort: approximately 66 early-stage, untreated non-small cell lung cancer patients. Consistent detection of more beta-chain than alpha-chain sequences was observed. When available, follow-up PBMC samples taken a median of around 2 years after resection were sequenced.

The clonotype was recovered from a male donor with early-stage non-small cell lung cancer. The gene calls are TRBV28 and TRBJ1-2; no reliable D call. Sequencing was performed on PBMCs, taken at follow-up. Here the CDR3 reads CASSFGQERGYTF. Written as DNA, the CDR3 is TGTGCCAGCAGTTTCGGGCAGGAACGTGGCTACACCTTC.